Listed here are 7 T cell receptor beta chains from one sample, sequenced in a study of CD8 T cells in Susac syndrome. With random hexamers, about 0.45 to 1 ug RNA was reverse transcribed. One entry per CDR3 protein, called by TCRdb with MiXCR from the immunoSEQ multiplex PCR reads. The top ten hold around 0.11% of the sample, which has approximately 71,000 distinct CDR3 sequences, 96% seen once. The sequencing sample was made of CD4+ T cells from PBMCs. These receptors were collected from a human donor with multiple sclerosis.

A few counts support this clonotype. The chain is built from TRBV24-1 and TRBJ2-1; TRBD2 matches at 16 bases. In germline, CDR1 is KGHDR, CDR2 SFDVKD. This CDR3 contains 18 residues. Germline trimming cut 4 bases from V and 5 bases from J; bases unmatched to any gene: 7. The DNA for the CDR3 is TGTGCCACCAGTGACCCGGGACTAGCGGGGGGGCTCAACAATGAGCAGTTCTTC. Translating it yields CATSDPGLAGGLNNEQFF.

This clonotype occurred once. The chain couples TRBV14 to TRBJ1-1; D call uncertain. The CDR3 has 13 amino acids. Germline V lookup: CDR1 SGHDN, CDR2 FVKESK. Trimming took 1 base from V and 6 from J, leaving 9 bases between them. The CDR3 reads CASSQAGGAEAFF. In DNA form, the CDR3 reads TGTGCCAGCAGCCAAGCGGGAGGCGCTGAAGCTTTCTTT.

The chain recombines TRBV6-6 with TRBJ2-2, with D hard to call. This CDR3 region has 16 residues. V was pared by 5 bases and J by 4 bases, with 17 bases between. Germline V gives CDR1 MNHNY, CDR2 SVGAGI (reference sequence). CDR3 sequence reads: CASSRKVARSTGELFF. The CDR3 DNA follows: TGTGCCAGCAGTCGCAAGGTGGCCCGCAGCACCGGGGAGCTGTTTTTT.

This sequence joins TRBV7-2 and TRBJ1-4; TRBD1 agrees at 7 bases. Losses at the gene ends were 6 bases for V and 3 bases for J; bases not matched to a gene: 7. The CDR3 extends over 15 amino acids. Per the germline V gene, CDR1 is SGHTA and CDR2 is FQGNSA. In DNA form, the CDR3 reads TGTGCCAGCAGACCCAACAGGGGTGCTAATGAAAAACTGTTTTTT. This gives the protein CASRPNRGANEKLFF.

The V gene is TRBV10-3, the J gene TRBJ2-2; 7 bases align to TRBD2. CDR3 length equals 15 residues. V shed 3 bases and J 6 bases; nucleotides not matched to a gene: 7. Germline CDR1 reads ENHRY; CDR2 reads SYGVKD. The CDR3 nucleotides read TGTGCCATCAGTGACAGGGAGGGGATCGCCGGGGAGCTGTTTTTT. Translation: CAISDREGIAGELFF.

The V and J genes are TRBV30 and TRBJ2-7, with D possibly called TRBD1 or TRBD2 (5 bases each). The length of the CDR3 is 12 residues. Trimming took off 4 bases at V and 8 bases at J, with 15 bases between the two ends. The germline V gene has CDR1 GTSNPN and CDR2 SVGIG (reference sequence). CDR3 sequence reads: CAWTGTGGKQYF. The CDR3 DNA reads as TGTGCCTGGACAGGGACGGGTGGAAAGCAGTACTTC.

This clonotype was seen just once. V gene TRBV5-6 combines with J gene TRBJ2-7, with TRBD1 identical over 10 bases. Unmatched junction bases numbered 6, after V lost 4 bases and J lost 5 bases. Germline CDR1 and CDR2: SGHDT and YYEEEE. The CDR3 runs 14 residues. The CDR3 nucleotides are TGTGCCAGCAGCCCCGGGACAGGGGCCGACGAGCAGTACTTC. It codes for CASSPGTGADEQYF. Full variable domain (remainder filled in from reference TRBV5-6 and TRBJ2-7): DAGVTQSPTHLIKTRGQQVTLRCSPKSGHDTVSWYQQALGQGPQFIFQYYEEEERQRGNFPDRFSGHQFPNYSSELNVNALLLGDSALYLCASSPGTGADEQYFGPGTRLTVT.